These 32 T cell receptor beta chains originate from one sample sequenced in a study of blood T cell dynamics during melanoma immunotherapy. Using immunoSEQ multiplex PCR, the repertoire was profiled, and TCRdb retains in-frame clones only, with some absent. The table includes 7,000 to 8,500 clones, 88% detected once. The time point: week 3, after first cycle of checkpoint inhibitor. Sequenced here: blood, sampled from a patient treated with checkpoint blockade. The source is a human donor with melanoma.

The chain carries TRBV27 and TRBJ2-1, with TRBD1 as a possible D gene (7 bases). V was cut by 1 base and J by 8 bases, with 18 bases left in between. The V gene's germline CDR1 is MNHEY and CDR2 SMNVEV (reference sequence). The CDR3 runs 16 residues. The CDR3 DNA reads as TGTGCCAGCAGTTTATACGGGGGAATCACAGGGGATGAGCAGTTCTTC. Its translation: CASSLYGGITGDEQFF.

This sequence joins TRBV7-9 and TRBJ2-1; 7 nucleotides line up with TRBD2. Germline V gene lookup returns CDR1 SEHNR and CDR2 FQNEAQ (reference sequence). The CDR3 spans 15 residues. V trimming: 5 bases; J trimming: 0 bases; junction bases outside the gene matches: 4. The CDR3 sequence is CASSPGRGSYNEQFF. CDR3 nucleotides: TGTGCCAGCAGCCCTGGGAGGGGCTCCTACAATGAGCAGTTCTTC.

This chain links TRBV29-1 with TRBJ1-4; D may be TRBD1 (5 bases). CDR3 length: 15 residues. Germline assignment: CDR1 SQVTM and CDR2 ANQGSEA. Trimming shortened V by 7 bases and J by 8 bases, and 23 bases separated the two germline ends. Here the CDR3 DNA reads TGCAGCGCAGAAGGGCGGGGGATTGGTCAGGAAAAACTGTTTTTT. Encoded protein: CSAEGRGIGQEKLFF. Together with reference TRBV29-1 and TRBJ1-4, the CDR3 gives the full variable domain: SAVISQKPSRDICQRGTSLTIQCQVDSQVTMMFWYRQQPGQSLTLIATANQGSEATYESGFVIDKFPISRPNLTFSTLTVSNMSPEDSSIYLCSAEGRGIGQEKLFFGSGTQLSVL.

The J gene is TRBJ1-4, the V gene TRBV4-2, with a weak D call TRBD1 (5 bases). The germline V gene has CDR1 LGHNA and CDR2 YNFKEQ. With 0 bases removed from V and 8 bases from J, the gap between germline ends came to 13 bases. The CDR3 loop spans 15 amino acids. DNA of the CDR3: TGTGCCAGCAGCCAAGACCGGCAGGGTGGGGAAAAACTGTTTTTT. Translation: CASSQDRQGGEKLFF.

The chain links TRBV9 to TRBJ1-1; tentatively, D is TRBD1 (5 bases). Trimming stripped 3 bases from V and 4 bases from J, with 19 bases between. CDR3 length equals 16 residues. CDR1 SGDLS and CDR2 YYNGEE come from the germline V gene. CDR3 region: CASSARPAPGGTEAFF. CDR3 in DNA: TGTGCCAGCAGCGCCCGACCAGCTCCGGGGGGCACTGAAGCTTTCTTT.

The chain couples TRBV4-1 to TRBJ1-5; a weak D match, TRBD1 (5 bases). This CDR3 has 16 residues. Trimming pared 2 bases from V and 2 bases from J, leaving 13 bases between. The V gene's germline CDR1 is MGHRA and CDR2 YSYEKL. For the CDR3, the DNA is TGCGCCAGCAGCCAATTTGAGCAGGGCCGCAATCAGCCCCAGCATTTT. Its translation: CASSQFEQGRNQPQHF.

The genes are TRBV6-5 and TRBJ1-2; D ambiguous. Trimming stripped 5 bases from V and 2 bases from J, with 6 bases between. CDR1 MNHEY and CDR2 SVGAGI come from the germline V gene. The CDR3 is 12 residues long. DNA of the CDR3: TGTGCCAGCAGTGCAGGAAACTATGGCTACACCTTC. It specifies CASSAGNYGYTF.

The rearrangement uses TRBV2 and TRBJ2-7, with D possibly matching TRBD2 (7 bases). V was cut by 8 bases and J by 3 bases, with 14 bases left in between. The CDR3 is 13 residues long. Germline CDR1 is SNHLY and CDR2 is FYNNEI. CDR3 residues: CASERDTFYEQYF. CDR3 in DNA: TGTGCCAGCGAGCGGGACACCTTCTACGAGCAGTACTTC.

The rearrangement uses TRBV5-1 and TRBJ2-5; 7 nucleotides agree with TRBD2. Germline CDR1 SGHRS, CDR2 YFSETQ. V was pared by 0 bases and J by 4 bases, with 6 bases of the junction left unmatched. CDR3 size: 15 residues. CDR3 DNA sequence: TGCGCCAGCAGCTTGGGGGGGAGGGCCCCAGAGACCCAGTACTTC. This gives the protein CASSLGGRAPETQYF.

This clone was observed once. The same CDR3 is also encoded by other DNA sequences in this sample. CDR3 amino acids: CASAPSSAYGYTF. The CDR3 region has the DNA TGTGCCAGTGCCCCAAGCAGCGCCTATGGCTACACCTTC. This rearrangement joins TRBV7-2 to TRBJ1-2; no firm D call. There are 13 residues in the CDR3. The V gene lost 9 bases and the J gene lost 4 bases, with 15 bases spanning the gap. From germline, CDR1 is SGHTA and CDR2 FQGNSA.

The gene calls are TRBV4-3 and TRBJ1-6; 7 bases are shared with TRBD1. The CDR3 loop spans 16 amino acids. J was trimmed by 10 bases and V by 0 bases; bases with no gene match: 9. Germline values: CDR1 LGHNA, CDR2 YSLEER. The CDR3 DNA sequence: TGCGCCAGCAGCCAAGATGAGGCAGGGGGTGAATCACCCCTCCACTTT. As protein: CASSQDEAGGESPLHF.

This clone is a singleton in its sample. The V call is TRBV6-5, the J call TRBJ2-7, with 9 positions matching TRBD1. This CDR3 comprises 13 residues. The germline gives CDR1 MNHEY, CDR2 SVGAGI. V lost 5 bases and J lost 4; bases outside the gene matches: 3. The CDR3 region has the DNA TGTGCCAGCAGTCGGGGACAGGGTTACGAGCAGTACTTC. It encodes CASSRGQGYEQYF.

This sequence joins TRBV29-1 and TRBJ2-7, with TRBD1 matching over 9 bases. This CDR3 is 15 amino acids long. V shed 0 bases and J 2 bases; nucleotides not matched to a gene: 5. Per the germline V gene, CDR1 is SQVTM and CDR2 is ANQGSEA. CDR3 nucleotides: TGCAGCGTTGAAGAATGGGACAGGGACACCTACGAGCAGTACTTC. Encoded protein: CSVEEWDRDTYEQYF.

CDR3 DNA: TGCAGCACCACGAACAGGCGCTACGAGCAGTACTTC. This encodes CSTTNRRYEQYF. The rearrangement joins TRBV29-1 to TRBJ2-7, with D perhaps matching TRBD1 (5 bases). The ends were cut back, 8 bases at V and 3 bases at J, with 14 bases in the middle. The CDR3 covers 12 residues. Per the germline V gene, CDR1 is SQVTM and CDR2 is ANQGSEA.

The rearrangement uses TRBV10-2 and TRBJ1-5; 7 bases align to TRBD1. The germline V gene has CDR1 WSHSY and CDR2 SAAADI. The CDR3 contains 17 residues. V shed 0 bases and J 3 bases; nucleotides not matched to a gene: 8. CDR3 sequence reads: CASSESRLQGFNQPQHF. CDR3 DNA: TGCGCCAGCAGTGAGTCGCGATTACAGGGGTTCAATCAGCCCCAGCATTTT.

V usage is TRBV7-2 and J usage is TRBJ2-1, with a possible D match to TRBD2 (5 bases). Germline V CDR1 and CDR2: SGHTA, FQGNSA. V was pared by 5 bases and J by 11 bases, with 16 bases between. The CDR3 runs 13 residues. The CDR3 loop reads CASSELEGVQQFF. In DNA form, the CDR3 reads TGTGCCAGCAGCGAACTAGAGGGTGTTCAGCAGTTCTTC.

The V gene is TRBV29-1, the J gene TRBJ1-1; perhaps TRBD1 as D (5 bases). The ends were cut back, 7 bases at V and 1 base at J, with 10 bases in the middle. CDR1 is SQVTM and CDR2 is ANQGSEA in the germline V gene. The CDR3 is 12 residues long. The DNA for the CDR3 is TGCAGCGCCGGGACGGGGAACACTGAAGCTTTCTTT. Its translation is CSAGTGNTEAFF.

The J gene is TRBJ1-2, the V gene TRBV11-2; 8 positions match TRBD1. Germline V gene data show CDR1 as SGHAT and CDR2 as FQNNGV. The trim removed 5 bases at V and 7 bases at J, leaving 6 bases unmatched. CDR3 length: 13 residues. The CDR3 region has the DNA TGTGCCAGCAGCCCAAGGACAGGGAGTGGCTACACCTTC. Translated: CASSPRTGSGYTF.

V gene TRBV2 combines with J gene TRBJ2-5; D not resolved. The end of the DNA aligns better with TRBJ2-7, so the J call may be wrong. Germline assignment: CDR1 SNHLY and CDR2 FYNNEI. The CDR3 is made up of 15 amino acids. This CDR3 is CASSVLGQDSYEQYF. The CDR3 nucleotides are TGTGCCAGCAGTGTCCTCGGGCAGGACTCCTACGAGCAGTACTTC.

V usage is TRBV28 and J usage is TRBJ2-5; tentative D call: TRBD2 (5 bases). The J call may be mistaken, given a closer DNA end match to TRBJ2-7. Germline CDR1 and CDR2: MDHEN and SYDVKM. CDR3 size: 13 residues. The CDR3: CASLGSASYEQYF. The CDR3 region has the DNA TGTGCCAGCCTGGGGAGCGCCTCCTACGAGCAGTACTTC.

This clone occurred once. V usage is TRBV6-6 and J usage is TRBJ1-2, with D perhaps TRBD1 (6 bases). Trimming removed 6 bases at V and 0 bases at J, with 17 bases between. In germline, CDR1 is MNHNY, CDR2 SVGAGI (reference sequence). The CDR3 runs 16 residues. The CDR3 reads CASRPGTRTTNYGYTF. The CDR3 coding sequence is TGTGCCAGCAGGCCCGGGACACGGACAACTAACTATGGCTACACCTTC.

This clone was detected once. J is TRBJ1-1 and V is TRBV2; D ambiguous. The ends were cut back, 7 bases at V and 1 base at J, with 10 bases in the middle. CDR3 length: 13 amino acids. CDR1 is SNHLY and CDR2 is FYNNEI in the germline V gene. In nucleotides, the CDR3 is TGTGCCAGCACCGAGCTCGAGAACACTGAAGCTTTCTTT. Amino acids: CASTELENTEAFF.

This sequence joins TRBV19 and TRBJ2-7; D unclear. Trimming took off 8 bases at V and 4 bases at J, with 9 bases between the two ends. CDR3 length equals 11 residues. Looked up from germline, CDR1 is LNHDA and CDR2 is SQIVND (reference sequence). The CDR3 reads CASQGRYEQYF. CDR3 in DNA: TGTGCCAGTCAAGGTCGGTACGAGCAGTACTTC.

V and J are TRBV18 and TRBJ1-1; D perhaps matches TRBD1 (5 bases). Per the germline V gene, CDR1 is KGHSH and CDR2 is LQKENI. Deletions cut 3 bases from V and 6 bases from J, with 20 bases between. The CDR3 consists of 16 residues. The CDR3 coding sequence is TGTGCCAGCTCACCCGTGATACTGGGAGGGGACGCTGAAGCTTTCTTT. Its protein product is CASSPVILGGDAEAFF. The variable domain in full, completed from reference TRBV18 and TRBJ1-1, reads NAGVMQNPRHLVRRRGQEARLRCSPMKGHSHVYWYRQLPEEGLKFMVYLQKENIIDESGMPKERFSAEFPKEGPSILRIQQVVRGDSAAYFCASSPVILGGDAEAFFGQGTRLTVV.

The chain combines TRBV10-3 with TRBJ1-2; TRBD1 agrees at 10 bases. V gave up 10 bases and J gave up 4 bases; unmatched junction bases: 9. The CDR3 has 14 amino acids. Germline CDR1 is ENHRY and CDR2 is SYGVKD. CDR3 protein: CANSGGQGFYGYTF. CDR3 nucleotides: TGTGCCAATAGCGGGGGACAGGGGTTCTATGGCTACACCTTC.

J is TRBJ2-2 and V is TRBV6-1; D call uncertain. Between the trimmed V and J ends, which lost 7 bases and 0 bases, there was a span of 9 bases. The germline CDR1 and CDR2 sequences are MNHNS and SASEGT. CDR3 size: 14 residues. The CDR3 region is CASMESPNTGELFF. The CDR3, as DNA: TGTGCCAGCATGGAGAGTCCGAACACCGGGGAGCTGTTTTTT.

This clone has only a few counts. CDR3 in DNA: TGTGCCAGCAGTTCGGGGGTCACTGAAGCTTTCTTT. Protein: CASSSGVTEAFF. The chain recombines TRBV6-6 with TRBJ1-1; D may be TRBD1 (5 bases). Germline CDR1 reads MNHNY; CDR2 reads SVGAGI (reference sequence). The CDR3 contains 12 residues. Trimming removed 4 bases at V and 4 bases at J, with 7 bases between.

This clone was seen once. V is TRBV4-1 and J is TRBJ2-1; 12 bases fit TRBD2. Trimming removed 0 bases from V and 10 bases from J; junction bases left unmatched: 10. Germline V gene data show CDR1 as MGHRA and CDR2 as YSYEKL. The CDR3 covers 17 residues. The CDR3: CASSQDYLAGGTREQFF. DNA of the CDR3: TGCGCCAGCAGCCAAGATTACCTAGCGGGGGGGACCCGCGAGCAGTTCTTC.

The J gene is TRBJ1-1, the V gene TRBV5-4; possible D gene TRBD1, 6 bases. The germline CDR1 and CDR2 sequences are SGHNT and YYREEE (reference sequence). V was trimmed by 4 bases and J by 1 base, leaving 29 bases between them. The CDR3 spans 20 residues. CDR3 region: CASSTDPGEIWSPANTEAFF. CDR3 DNA: TGTGCCAGCAGCACGGACCCAGGGGAGATATGGTCACCGGCGAACACTGAAGCTTTCTTT.

This chain joins TRBV6-6 and TRBJ2-7; D remains unclear. The CDR3 length is 13 residues. The ends were cut back, 1 base at V and 1 base at J, with 5 bases in the middle. Germline loops: CDR1 MNHNY, CDR2 SVGAGI (reference sequence). DNA for the CDR3: TGTGCCAGCAGTTACTTAGGATCCTACGAGCAGTACTTC. It is translated as CASSYLGSYEQYF.

The chain joins TRBV5-4 to TRBJ2-7; 9 bases are a match to TRBD1. The V gene's germline CDR1 is SGHNT and CDR2 YYREEE (reference sequence). The CDR3 spans 15 residues. The V and J ends lost 4 bases and 2 bases, in that order; junction bases with no gene match: 7. CDR3 DNA sequence: TGTGCCAGCAGCCACGGACAGGGGCAGACCTACGAGCAGTACTTC. This gives the protein CASSHGQGQTYEQYF.

This chain uses TRBV7-9 with TRBJ1-5; maybe TRBD1 (5 bases). Trimming stripped 5 bases from V and 11 bases from J, with 16 bases between. The germline V gene encodes CDR1 SEHNR and CDR2 FQNEAQ (reference sequence). The CDR3 is 13 amino acids. CDR3 DNA sequence: TGTGCCAGCAGCCTCCGGGACGAGGGGACCCAGCATTTT. It specifies CASSLRDEGTQHF. Full variable domain (remainder filled in from reference TRBV7-9 and TRBJ1-5): DTGVSQNPRHKITKRGQNVTFRCDPISEHNRLYWYRQTLGQGPEFLTYFQNEAQLEKSRLLSDRFSAERPKGSFSTLEIQRTEQGDSAMYLCASSLRDEGTQHFGDGTRLSIL.